What follows is one T cell receptor (beta chain) and its context. The source of the sample is a study of monozygotic twins with inflammatory bowel disease. The cDNA of both the TCRalpha and TCRbeta chains was subjected to two nested PCRs of approximately 16 and 10 cycles. TCRdb re-analyzed the 5' RACE reads; it lists each CDR3 protein once, without DNA. Listed are over 150,000 distinct CDR3 sequences; around 2.8% falls within the top ten. Blood, approximately 2.3 ml, was drawn per donor. Sequenced: blood. This TCR came from a human donor with ulcerative colitis or Crohn's disease, or a healthy co-twin of an affected twin (not recorded which).

This CDR3 reads CAISGPGQARETQYF. The rearrangement joins TRBV10-3 to TRBJ2-5; checking the TCRdb D call of TRBD1 is not possible without DNA. This CDR3 comprises 15 residues. CDR1 ENHRY and CDR2 SYGVKD come from the germline V gene.